This T cell receptor beta chain was identified in a study of OX40 agonist ivuxolimab in advanced cancers. Study outcomes and limitations: Mean expanded clone counts were higher in CD8+ than CD4+ T cells.

CDR1 LNHDA and CDR2 SQIVND come from the germline V gene (reference sequence). The CDR3 length is 16 residues. V was clipped by 3 bases and J by 6 bases, with 17 bases between them. A remark on this clone: What it binds is not known.

Only in-frame clones appear in the TCRdb table, and some are missing; sequencing was by immunoSEQ multiplex PCR. The sample consists of over 70,000 clones, 75% to 85% of them appearing once. This sequence originates from an adult with an advanced solid tumor such as melanoma, head and neck, liver or kidney cancer. The input for sequencing was CD4+ or CD8+ T cells sorted from blood, taken in a trial of the OX40 agonist ivuxolimab. The genes are TRBV19 and TRBJ2-2, with D perhaps TRBD1 or TRBD2 (5 bases each). CDR3 sequence: CASSMDWGSPPGELFF. The CDR3 coding sequence is TGTGCCAGTAGTATGGATTGGGGGAGTCCTCCCGGGGAGCTGTTTTTT.